This T cell receptor (beta chain) was observed in a study of response to subunit inactivated influenza vaccine. This CDR3 comprises 19 residues. Germline CDR1 SGHDT, CDR2 YYEEEE. The V and J ends lost 3 bases and 7 bases respectively, with 31 bases between them. Whole-study findings and limits: Seasonal influenza vaccination, on each occasion, was suggested by the authors to recruit few new T cells.

TCRdb analysed the RT-PCR reads with MiXCR anew, one entry per CDR3 protein. The top ten clones hold 13% of a sample with around 490,000 distinct CDR3 sequences, 6.5% to 8% of them seen once. There are many counts of this clonotype. Its antigen is unknown. The chain combines TRBV5-6 with TRBJ1-2, with TRBD1 as a possible D gene (6 bases). Material: PBMCs from blood, obtained around 25 months after vaccination. The TCR was taken from a man aged 50-75 years who received an inactivated influenza vaccine. The CDR3 sequence is CASSSTNEDGGGQGSGYTF. CDR3 DNA sequence: TGTGCCAGCAGCTCGACAAACGAGGACGGAGGGGGTCAAGGCAGTGGCTACACCTTC.